This T cell receptor beta chain was sequenced in a study of T cells in Graves' hyperthyroidism and ophthalmopathy. Points from the study as a whole: Blood held most thyroid clonotypes expanded above 0.001 frequency.

There are 14 residues in the CDR3. Unmatched junction bases numbered 5, after V lost 5 bases and J lost 5 bases. At least ten counts were recorded for this clonotype. The antigen remains unidentified. Researchers amplified the TCR beta CDR3 regions from RNA transcripts. An initial round of RT-PCR targeting the TCR CDR3 relied on the HTBI primer set. TCRdb independently ran MiXCR on the multiplex PCR reads; one entry per CDR3 protein. The top ten hold over 50% of the sample, which has hundreds of thousands of distinct CDR3 sequences, around 15% seen once. Sequencing was done on a sample of blood. The rearrangement links TRBV12-3 or TRBV12-4 to TRBJ2-1; 8 nucleotides match TRBD2. This TCR was sampled from a woman aged 60-75 years with Graves' ophthalmopathy. The CDR3 coding sequence is TGTGCCAGCAGTATTAGCGGGACCGACAATGAGCAGTTCTTC. Translated, it gives CASSISGTDNEQFF.